This T cell receptor (beta chain) was identified in a study of T cell responses to AZD1222 COVID-19 vaccine. Only one count was recorded for this clone. Its cognate antigen is unknown. Here immunoSEQ multiplex PCR was the method, and the copy in TCRdb shows in-frame clones only, minus some. The data contain 100,000 to 150,000 clones, more than 85% of them singletons. Points from the study as a whole: With two AZD1222 doses given, Spike-specific TCR breadth and depth both rose. Just a handful of AZD1222 recipients were seropositive at baseline. Unmutated variant regions reportedly attract nearly half of all spike-specific TCRs.

Whether given at about 4 or about 12 weeks, second doses were pooled. The CDR3 is 13 residues long. Trimming took 4 bases from V and 7 from J, leaving 12 bases between them. Germline lookup yields CDR1 SGHDT and CDR2 YYEEEE. The sequence came from an adult who received the AZD1222 COVID-19 vaccine. The specimen was peripheral blood, collected 28 days after the second AZD1222 dose. The genes are TRBV5-6 and TRBJ2-1; no clear D gene. As DNA, the CDR3 is TGTGCCAGCAGCGCTAAGGCCCGAAATGAGCAGTTCTTC. This encodes CASSAKARNEQFF.